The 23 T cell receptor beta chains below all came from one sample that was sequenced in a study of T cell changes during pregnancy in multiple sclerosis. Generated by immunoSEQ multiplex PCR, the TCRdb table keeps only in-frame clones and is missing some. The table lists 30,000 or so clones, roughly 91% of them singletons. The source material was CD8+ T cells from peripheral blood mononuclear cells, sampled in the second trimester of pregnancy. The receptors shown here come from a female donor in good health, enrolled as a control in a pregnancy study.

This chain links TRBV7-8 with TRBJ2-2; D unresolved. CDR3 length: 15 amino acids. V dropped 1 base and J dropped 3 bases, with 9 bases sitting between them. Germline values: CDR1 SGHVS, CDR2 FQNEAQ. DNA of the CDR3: TGTGCCAGCAGCTTAGTTAGACGGGACACCGGGGAGCTGTTTTTT. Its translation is CASSLVRRDTGELFF.

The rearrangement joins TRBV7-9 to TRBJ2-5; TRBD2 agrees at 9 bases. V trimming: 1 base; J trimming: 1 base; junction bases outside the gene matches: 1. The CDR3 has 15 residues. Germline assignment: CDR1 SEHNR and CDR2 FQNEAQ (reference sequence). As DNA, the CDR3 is TGTGCCAGCAGCTTAGGCGGGGGGGCCCAAGAGACCCAGTACTTC. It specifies CASSLGGGAQETQYF.

CDR3 sequence: CASSRTGSGYEQYF. Here the CDR3 DNA reads TGTGCCAGCAGCCGGACAGGGAGCGGATACGAGCAGTACTTC. The V call is TRBV7-2, the J call TRBJ2-5; 8 nucleotides agree with TRBD1. Matching the DNA end better, TRBJ2-7 makes the J call doubtful. The CDR3 has 14 residues. Germline assignment: CDR1 SGHTA and CDR2 FQGNSA.

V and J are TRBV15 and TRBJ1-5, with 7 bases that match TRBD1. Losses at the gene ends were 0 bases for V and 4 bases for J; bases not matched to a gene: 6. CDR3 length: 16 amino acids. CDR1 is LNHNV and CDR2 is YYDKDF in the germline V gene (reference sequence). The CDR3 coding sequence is TGTGCCACCAGCAGAGAAGACAGGGTTGGGAATCAGCCCCAGCATTTT. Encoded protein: CATSREDRVGNQPQHF.

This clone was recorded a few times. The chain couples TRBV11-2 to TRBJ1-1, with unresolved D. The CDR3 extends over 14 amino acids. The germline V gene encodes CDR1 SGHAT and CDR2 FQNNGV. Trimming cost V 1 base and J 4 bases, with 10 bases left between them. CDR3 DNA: TGTGCCAGCAGCTTAGGAGTTGGTGGCACTGAAGCTTTCTTT. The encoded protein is CASSLGVGGTEAFF.

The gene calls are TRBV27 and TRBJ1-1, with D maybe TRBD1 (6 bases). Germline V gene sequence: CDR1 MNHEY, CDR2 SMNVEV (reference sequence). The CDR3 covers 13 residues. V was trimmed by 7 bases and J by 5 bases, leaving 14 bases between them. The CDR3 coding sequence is TGTGCCAGCAATTCGGGAGGGGGGACTGAAGCTTTCTTT. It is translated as CASNSGGGTEAFF.

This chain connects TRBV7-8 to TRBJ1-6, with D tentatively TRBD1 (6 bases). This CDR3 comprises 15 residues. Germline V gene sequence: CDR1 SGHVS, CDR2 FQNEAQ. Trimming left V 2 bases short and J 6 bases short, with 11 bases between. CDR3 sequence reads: CASSLLSRGNSPLHF. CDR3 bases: TGTGCCAGCAGCTTACTGAGCAGGGGTAATTCACCCCTCCACTTT.

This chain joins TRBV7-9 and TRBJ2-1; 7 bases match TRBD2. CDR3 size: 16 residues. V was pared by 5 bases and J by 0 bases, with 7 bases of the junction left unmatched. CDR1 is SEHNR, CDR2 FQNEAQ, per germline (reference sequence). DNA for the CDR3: TGTGCCAGCAGCCCGAACGGCGGGAGCTCCTACAATGAGCAGTTCTTC. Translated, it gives CASSPNGGSSYNEQFF.

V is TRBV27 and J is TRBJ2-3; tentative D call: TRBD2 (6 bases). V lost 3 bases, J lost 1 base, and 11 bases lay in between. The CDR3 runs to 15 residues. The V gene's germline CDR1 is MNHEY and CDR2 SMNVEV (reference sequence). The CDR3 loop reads CASSLGGFRTDTQYF. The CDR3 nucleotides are TGTGCCAGCAGTTTGGGGGGTTTTCGCACAGATACGCAGTATTTT.

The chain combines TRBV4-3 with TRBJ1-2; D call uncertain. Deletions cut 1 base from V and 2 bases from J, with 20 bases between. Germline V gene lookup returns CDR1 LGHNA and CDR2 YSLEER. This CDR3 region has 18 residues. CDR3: CASSQVNDVAGENYGYTF. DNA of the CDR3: TGCGCCAGCAGCCAAGTCAATGACGTGGCAGGTGAAAACTATGGCTACACCTTC.

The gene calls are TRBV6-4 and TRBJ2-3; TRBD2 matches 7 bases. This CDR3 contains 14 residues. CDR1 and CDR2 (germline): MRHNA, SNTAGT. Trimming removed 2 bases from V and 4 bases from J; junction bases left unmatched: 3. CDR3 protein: CASSDARGSDTQYF. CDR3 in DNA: TGTGCCAGCAGTGACGCGCGGGGGTCAGATACGCAGTATTTT.

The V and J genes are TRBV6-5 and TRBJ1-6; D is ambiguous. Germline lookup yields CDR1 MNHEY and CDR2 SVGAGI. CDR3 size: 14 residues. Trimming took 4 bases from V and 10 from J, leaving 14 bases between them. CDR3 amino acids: CASSFDSGASPLHF. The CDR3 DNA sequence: TGTGCCAGCAGTTTTGATAGCGGTGCGTCACCCCTCCACTTT.

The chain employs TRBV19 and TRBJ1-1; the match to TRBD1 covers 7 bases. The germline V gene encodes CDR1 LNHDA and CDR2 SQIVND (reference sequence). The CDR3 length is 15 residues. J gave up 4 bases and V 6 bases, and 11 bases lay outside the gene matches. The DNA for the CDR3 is TGTGCCAGTAGCCCGACAGGGTCTCCAGGCACTGAAGCTTTCTTT. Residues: CASSPTGSPGTEAFF.

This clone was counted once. As DNA, the CDR3 is TGCGCCAGCAGCTGGGACAGGGAGGACTATGGCTACACCTTC. This gives the protein CASSWDREDYGYTF. This chain links TRBV5-1 with TRBJ1-2, with 9 positions matching TRBD1. The germline CDR1 and CDR2 sequences are SGHRS and YFSETQ. The CDR3 sequence is 14 residues long. Trimming took 3 bases from V and 3 from J; bases not matched to a gene: 3.

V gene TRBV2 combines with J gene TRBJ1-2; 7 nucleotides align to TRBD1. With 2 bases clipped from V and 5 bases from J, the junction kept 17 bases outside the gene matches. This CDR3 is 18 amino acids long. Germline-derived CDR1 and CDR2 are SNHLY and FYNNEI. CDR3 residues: CASSESLTGVSHWYGYTF. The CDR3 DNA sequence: TGTGCCAGCAGTGAAAGCTTAACAGGGGTTTCGCATTGGTATGGCTACACCTTC.

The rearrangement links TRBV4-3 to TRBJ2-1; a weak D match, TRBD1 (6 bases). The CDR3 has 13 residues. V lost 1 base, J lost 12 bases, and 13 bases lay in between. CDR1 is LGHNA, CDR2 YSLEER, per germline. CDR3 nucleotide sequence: TGCGCCAGCAGCCAAGGATTAACAGGGCGGCAGTTCTTC. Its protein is CASSQGLTGRQFF.

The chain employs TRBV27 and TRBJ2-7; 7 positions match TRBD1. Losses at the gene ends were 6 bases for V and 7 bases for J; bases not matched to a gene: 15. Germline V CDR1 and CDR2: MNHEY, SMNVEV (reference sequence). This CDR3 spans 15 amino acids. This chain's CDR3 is CASSLRQGLFREQYF. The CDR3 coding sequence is TGTGCCAGCAGCCTACGACAGGGATTGTTTAGAGAGCAGTACTTC.

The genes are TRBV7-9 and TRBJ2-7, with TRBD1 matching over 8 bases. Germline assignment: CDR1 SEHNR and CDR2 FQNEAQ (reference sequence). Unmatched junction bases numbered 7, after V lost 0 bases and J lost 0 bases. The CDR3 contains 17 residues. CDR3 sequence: CASSLASGGISSYEQYF. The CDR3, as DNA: TGTGCCAGCAGCTTAGCGTCAGGGGGCATAAGCTCCTACGAGCAGTACTTC. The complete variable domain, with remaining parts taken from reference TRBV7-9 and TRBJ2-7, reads DTGVSQNPRHKITKRGQNVTFRCDPISEHNRLYWYRQTLGQGPEFLTYFQNEAQLEKSRLLSDRFSAERPKGSFSTLEIQRTEQGDSAMYLCASSLASGGISSYEQYFGPGTRLTVT.

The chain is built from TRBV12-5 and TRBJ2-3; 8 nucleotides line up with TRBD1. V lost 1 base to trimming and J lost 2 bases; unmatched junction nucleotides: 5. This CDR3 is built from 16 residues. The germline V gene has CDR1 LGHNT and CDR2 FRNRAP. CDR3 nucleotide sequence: TGTGCTAGTGGTTTGGACCCGGGACAGGACACAGATACGCAGTATTTT. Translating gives CASGLDPGQDTDTQYF. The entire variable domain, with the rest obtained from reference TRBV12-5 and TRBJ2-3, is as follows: DARVTQTPRHKVTEMGQEVTMRCQPILGHNTVFWYRQTMMQGLELLAYFRNRAPLDDSGMPKDRFSAEMPDATLATLKIQPSEPRDSAVYFCASGLDPGQDTDTQYFGPGTRLTVL.

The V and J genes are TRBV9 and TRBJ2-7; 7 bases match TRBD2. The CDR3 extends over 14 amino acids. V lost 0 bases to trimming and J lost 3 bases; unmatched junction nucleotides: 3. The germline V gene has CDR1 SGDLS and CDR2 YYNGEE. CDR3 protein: CASSVGSGNYEQYF. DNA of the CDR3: TGTGCCAGCAGCGTAGGGAGCGGGAACTACGAGCAGTACTTC.

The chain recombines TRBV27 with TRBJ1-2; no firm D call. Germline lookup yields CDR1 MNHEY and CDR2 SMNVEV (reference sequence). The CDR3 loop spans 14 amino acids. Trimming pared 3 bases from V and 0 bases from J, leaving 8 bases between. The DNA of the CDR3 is TGTGCCAGCAGTTTCCACAGAGCTAACTATGGCTACACCTTC. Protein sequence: CASSFHRANYGYTF.

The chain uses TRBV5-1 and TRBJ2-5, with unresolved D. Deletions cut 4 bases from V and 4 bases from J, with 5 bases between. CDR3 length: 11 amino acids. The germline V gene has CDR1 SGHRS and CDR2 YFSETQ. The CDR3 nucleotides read TGCGCCAGCAGCCGGTCAGAGACCCAGTACTTC. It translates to CASSRSETQYF.

The CDR3 sequence: CASHYLEVNTEAFF. The CDR3 DNA follows: TGTGCCAGCCACTACTTAGAGGTGAACACTGAAGCTTTCTTT. The chain employs TRBV7-9 and TRBJ1-1; no definite D call. CDR1 and CDR2 from the germline V gene are SEHNR and FQNEAQ (reference sequence). V lost 8 bases and J 0 bases, leaving 13 bases between the germline ends. The CDR3 runs 14 residues.